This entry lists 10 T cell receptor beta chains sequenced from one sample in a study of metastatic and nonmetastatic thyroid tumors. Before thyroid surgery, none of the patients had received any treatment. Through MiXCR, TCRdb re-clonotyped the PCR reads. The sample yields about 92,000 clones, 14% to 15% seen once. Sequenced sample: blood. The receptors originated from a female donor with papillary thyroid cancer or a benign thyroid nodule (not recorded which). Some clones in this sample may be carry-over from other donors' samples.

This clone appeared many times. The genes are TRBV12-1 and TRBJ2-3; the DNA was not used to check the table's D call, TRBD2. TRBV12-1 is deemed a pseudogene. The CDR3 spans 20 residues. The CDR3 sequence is CASSSRRGGVPLSSTDTQYF. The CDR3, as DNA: TGTGCCAGCAGCTCCCGGCGGGGGGGTGTTCCCTTATCTAGCACAGATACGCAGTATTTT.

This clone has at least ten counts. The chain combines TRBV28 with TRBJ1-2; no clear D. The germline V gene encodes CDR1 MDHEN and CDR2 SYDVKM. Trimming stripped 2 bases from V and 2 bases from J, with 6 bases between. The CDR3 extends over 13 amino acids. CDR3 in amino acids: CASSLKGNYGYTF. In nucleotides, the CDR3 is TGTGCCAGCAGTTTAAAAGGAAACTATGGCTACACCTTC.

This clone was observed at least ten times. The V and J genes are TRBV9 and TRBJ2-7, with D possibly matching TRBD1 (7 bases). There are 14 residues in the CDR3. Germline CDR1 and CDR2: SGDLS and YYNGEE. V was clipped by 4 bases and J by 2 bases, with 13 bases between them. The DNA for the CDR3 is TGTGCCAGCAGCCCTCAGGGGGGAGCCTACGAGCAGTACTTC. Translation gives CASSPQGGAYEQYF.

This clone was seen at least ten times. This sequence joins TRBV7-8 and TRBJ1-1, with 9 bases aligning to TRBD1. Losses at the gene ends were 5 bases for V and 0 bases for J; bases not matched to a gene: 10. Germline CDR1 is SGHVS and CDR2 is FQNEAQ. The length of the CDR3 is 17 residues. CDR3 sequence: CASSAPGQGFLNTEAFF. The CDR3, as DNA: TGTGCCAGCAGCGCGCCGGGACAGGGCTTCTTGAACACTGAAGCTTTCTTT. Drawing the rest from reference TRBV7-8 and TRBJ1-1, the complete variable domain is GAGVSQSPRYKVAKRGQDVALRCDPISGHVSLFWYQQALGQGPEFLTYFQNEAQLDKSGLPSDRFFAERPEGSVSTLKIQRTQQEDSAVYLCASSAPGQGFLNTEAFFGQGTRLTVV.

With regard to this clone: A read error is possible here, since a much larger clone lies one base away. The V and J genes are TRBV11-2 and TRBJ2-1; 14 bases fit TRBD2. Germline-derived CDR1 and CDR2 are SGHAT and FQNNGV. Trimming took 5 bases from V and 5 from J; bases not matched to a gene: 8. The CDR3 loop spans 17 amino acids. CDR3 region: CASSPRTSGGSHNEQFF. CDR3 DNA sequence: TGTGCCAGCAGCCCACGGACTAGCGGGGGGTCCCACAATGAGCAGTTCTTC.

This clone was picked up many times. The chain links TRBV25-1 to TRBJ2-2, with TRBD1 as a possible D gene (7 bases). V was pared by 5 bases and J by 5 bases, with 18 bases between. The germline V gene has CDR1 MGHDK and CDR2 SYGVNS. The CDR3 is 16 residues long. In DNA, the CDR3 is TGTGCCAGCAGTCCGACTGGAGGGGGCAGAACCGGGGAGCTGTTTTTT. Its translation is CASSPTGGGRTGELFF.

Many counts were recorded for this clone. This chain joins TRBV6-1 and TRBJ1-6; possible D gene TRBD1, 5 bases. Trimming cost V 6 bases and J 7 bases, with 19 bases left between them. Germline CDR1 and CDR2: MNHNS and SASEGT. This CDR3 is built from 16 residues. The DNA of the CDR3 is TGTGCCAGCAGAATCCTGGAGGGACGGCTGAATTCACCCCTCCACTTT. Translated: CASRILEGRLNSPLHF.

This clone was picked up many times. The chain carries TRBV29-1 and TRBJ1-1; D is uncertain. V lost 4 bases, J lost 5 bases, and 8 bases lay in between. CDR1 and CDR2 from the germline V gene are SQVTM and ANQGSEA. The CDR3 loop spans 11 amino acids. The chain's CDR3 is CSVVGITEAFF. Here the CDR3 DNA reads TGCAGCGTTGTGGGGATTACTGAAGCTTTCTTT.

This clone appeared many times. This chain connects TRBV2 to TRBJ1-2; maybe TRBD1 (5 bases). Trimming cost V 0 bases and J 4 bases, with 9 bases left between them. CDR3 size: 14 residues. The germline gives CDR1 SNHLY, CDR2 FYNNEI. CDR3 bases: TGTGCCAGCAGTGAAGCTGGGGGAGGCTATGGCTACACCTTC. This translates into CASSEAGGGYGYTF.

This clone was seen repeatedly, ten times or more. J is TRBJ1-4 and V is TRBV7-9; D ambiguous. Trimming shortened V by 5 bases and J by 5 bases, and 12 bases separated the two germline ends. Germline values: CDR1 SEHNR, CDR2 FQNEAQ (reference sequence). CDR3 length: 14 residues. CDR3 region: CASSLRTRNEKLFF. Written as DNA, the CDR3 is TGTGCCAGCAGCCTACGGACGAGGAATGAAAAACTGTTTTTT.